The next 20 T cell receptor beta chains were all read from a single sample in a study of blood T cell repertoires in COVID-19. Clones were sequenced by immunoSEQ multiplex PCR, and TCRdb holds only the in-frame ones, with some missing. Found here are about 220,000 clones, about 90% of them singletons; the top ten hold roughly 15%. The specimen sequenced was PBMCs or T cells enriched from blood (not recorded which). The receptors were sampled from a woman aged 45-65 years with acute COVID-19.

J is TRBJ1-2 and V is TRBV27; tentative D call: TRBD1 (5 bases). The V and J ends lost 5 bases and 1 base respectively, with 20 bases between them. The germline V gene has CDR1 MNHEY and CDR2 SMNVEV (reference sequence). This CDR3 comprises 17 residues. The CDR3 nucleotides read TGTGCCAGCAGTCCCTCCGGGGGGAGACATAATAACTATGGCTACACCTTC. Amino acid sequence: CASSPSGGRHNNYGYTF.

The chain joins TRBV4-2 to TRBJ2-1, with D maybe TRBD2 (6 bases). The CDR3 is 13 amino acids. V was clipped by 10 bases and J by 1 base, with 11 bases between them. Germline CDR1 reads LGHNA; CDR2 reads YNFKEQ. DNA for the CDR3: TGTGCCACCGCGGAGGGGTCCTACAATGAGCAGTTCTTC. This encodes CATAEGSYNEQFF.

This chain joins TRBV30 and TRBJ2-1, with 9 bases fitting TRBD2. Germline trimming cut 3 bases from V and 14 bases from J; bases unmatched to any gene: 5. This CDR3 region has 11 residues. From germline, CDR1 is GTSNPN and CDR2 SVGIG (reference sequence). The CDR3: CAWSGAGGKFF. The CDR3 DNA sequence: TGTGCCTGGAGCGGGGCGGGAGGGAAGTTCTTC.

The chain links TRBV7-9 to TRBJ2-7; D may be TRBD2 (6 bases). The CDR3 is 12 amino acids. Germline CDR1 is SEHNR and CDR2 is FQNEAQ (reference sequence). The CDR3 here is CASSLALEGTHV. CDR3 coding DNA: TGTGCCAGCAGCTTAGCGTTGGAGGGGACTCACGTC.

The rearrangement links TRBV5-1 to TRBJ2-1; 11 bases align to TRBD2. The V gene's germline CDR1 is SGHRS and CDR2 YFSETQ. The V and J ends lost 9 bases and 8 bases, in that order; junction bases with no gene match: 10. The CDR3 contains 14 residues. CDR3 protein: CATAIAGGQHEQFF. In DNA, the CDR3 is TGCGCCACCGCTATAGCGGGAGGGCAGCATGAGCAGTTCTTC. Looking up the rest from reference TRBV5-1 and TRBJ2-1 gives the full variable domain: KAGVTQTPRYLIKTRGQQVTLSCSPISGHRSVSWYQQTPGQGLQFLFEYFSETQRNKGNFPGRFSGRQFSNSRSEMNVSTLELGDSALYLCATAIAGGQHEQFFGPGTRLTVL.

The rearrangement uses TRBV21-1 and TRBJ2-1; the table calls TRBD1, which could not be checked here. TRBV21-1 is an annotated pseudogene. The CDR3 spans 11 residues. The CDR3 bases are TGTGCCAGCAGCAGGGGCCCTCGGTGGGTCTTC. Encoded protein: CASSRGPRWVF.

The rearrangement uses TRBV6-1 and TRBJ2-7, with a possible D match to TRBD1 (6 bases). The germline V and J ends were trimmed by 2 bases and 3 bases, with 17 bases remaining between them. Germline V gene lookup returns CDR1 MNHNS and CDR2 SASEGT. The CDR3 runs 16 residues. The CDR3: CASSEWLGQGFYEQYF. As DNA, the CDR3 is TGTGCCAGCAGTGAATGGTTGGGTCAGGGGTTCTACGAGCAGTACTTC.

This rearrangement joins TRBV24-1 to TRBJ2-3; D is possibly TRBD2 (6 bases). Germline CDR1 KGHDR, CDR2 SFDVKD. This CDR3 is built from 14 residues. With 5 bases removed from V and 5 bases from J, the gap between germline ends came to 13 bases. CDR3 in DNA: TGTGCCACCAGTGCCCCCGAAGCGGGAGATACGCAGTATTTT. This sequence encodes CATSAPEAGDTQYF.

The J gene is TRBJ2-7, the V gene TRBV4-3; D perhaps matches TRBD2 (6 bases). This CDR3 has 13 residues. Trimming took off 0 bases at V and 6 bases at J, with 9 bases between the two ends. CDR1 LGHNA and CDR2 YSLEER come from the germline V gene. CDR3 nucleotides: TGCGCCAGCAGCCAAGAGTTCGGGGGCGAGCAGTACTTC. Encoded protein: CASSQEFGGEQYF.

This clone was seen only once. The J gene is TRBJ2-7, the V gene TRBV6-1, with 8 bases matching TRBD1. The V gene end was trimmed by 5 bases and the J gene end by 3 bases; junction bases not matched to a gene: 6. This CDR3 has 14 amino acids. Germline values: CDR1 MNHNS, CDR2 SASEGT. The CDR3 region is CASSNQGANYEQYF. CDR3 DNA: TGTGCCAGCAGTAACCAGGGGGCAAACTACGAGCAGTACTTC.

The rearrangement uses TRBV5-3 and TRBJ2-4; D might be TRBD1 (6 bases). TRBV5-3 is designated an ORF whose function remains uncertain. V gave up 4 bases and J gave up 2 bases, with 16 bases separating them. The CDR3 loop spans 16 amino acids. The CDR3 bases are TGTGCCAGAAGCATAAATAACAGGGTGTCCAAAAACATTCAGTACTTC. The encoded protein is CARSINNRVSKNIQYF.

This clone was seen once. The chain is built from TRBV6-5 and TRBJ1-2, with D perhaps matching TRBD1 (5 bases). Germline V lookup: CDR1 MNHEY, CDR2 SVGAGI. V shed 0 bases and J shed 8 bases, with 16 bases lying between them. The CDR3 contains 15 residues. The CDR3 spells CASSYSRQNSGGYTF. The CDR3 nucleotides are TGTGCCAGCAGTTACTCAAGACAGAATTCGGGCGGCTACACCTTC.

The chain carries TRBV5-4 and TRBJ2-1; 12 bases are shared with TRBD2. The CDR3 length is 14 residues. The V gene end was trimmed by 1 base and the J gene end by 8 bases; junction bases not matched to a gene: 1. Germline CDR1 SGHNT, CDR2 YYREEE (reference sequence). CDR3 region: CASSLPSGGDEQFF. The CDR3 DNA reads as TGTGCCAGCAGCTTGCCTAGCGGGGGGGATGAGCAGTTCTTC.

This chain links TRBV19 with TRBJ2-3; 7 bases agree with TRBD2. This CDR3 spans 15 amino acids. V lost 3 bases, J lost 3 bases, and 6 bases stayed unmatched. Germline CDR1 is LNHDA and CDR2 is SQIVND (reference sequence). CDR3 bases: TGTGCCAGTAGTATGGCGGGAGTAAGAACAGATACGCAGTATTTT. Amino acids: CASSMAGVRTDTQYF.

The CDR3 DNA reads TGTGCCAGCGGGAATGGACAGGGAGGGGAGACCCAGTACTTC. This codes for CASGNGQGGETQYF. This chain connects TRBV9 to TRBJ2-5; tentative D call: TRBD1 (8 bases). The germline gives CDR1 SGDLS, CDR2 YYNGEE. V dropped 7 bases and J dropped 5 bases, with 18 bases sitting between them. The CDR3 is 14 residues long.

The V call is TRBV18, the J call TRBJ2-1, with 15 bases identical to TRBD2. The CDR3 consists of 18 residues. The germline V gene has CDR1 KGHSH and CDR2 LQKENI. The V and J ends lost 3 bases and 7 bases, in that order; junction bases with no gene match: 10. CDR3 region: CASSPRGLAGGPGNEQFF. The CDR3 nucleotides are TGTGCCAGCTCACCGCGCGGACTAGCGGGAGGGCCGGGTAATGAGCAGTTCTTC.

The count of this clone is one. The chain links TRBV7-2 to TRBJ1-6; D is unresolved. The germline V gene encodes CDR1 SGHTA and CDR2 FQGNSA. This CDR3 has 13 amino acids. V gave up 3 bases and J gave up 9 bases, with 9 bases separating them. The chain's CDR3 is CASSLASSSPLHF. The DNA for the CDR3 is TGTGCCAGCAGCTTGGCCTCAAGTTCACCCCTCCACTTT.

The chain links TRBV13 to TRBJ1-3, with 8 bases fitting TRBD1. Per the germline V gene, CDR1 is PRHDT and CDR2 is FYEKMQ (reference sequence). This CDR3 region has 15 residues. The V segment lost 5 bases and the J segment 0 bases; nucleotides outside the gene matches: 3. The CDR3 nucleotides are TGTGCCAGCAGCAACGGACAGGGCTCTGGAAACACCATATATTTT. It specifies CASSNGQGSGNTIYF.

This clone was counted ten times or more. V usage is TRBV9 and J usage is TRBJ1-1, with 7 nucleotides matching TRBD1. V lost 4 bases, J lost 4 bases, and 10 bases stayed unmatched. Per germline, CDR1 SGDLS and CDR2 YYNGEE. The CDR3 has 15 residues. The CDR3, as DNA: TGTGCCAGCAGCCCTCGACAGGGATCGACCACTGAAGCTTTCTTT. Its protein is CASSPRQGSTTEAFF.

The J gene is TRBJ2-1, the V gene TRBV21-1; TRBD1 is taken as the D call from the table, unchecked against the DNA. TRBV21-1 is classified as a pseudogene. The CDR3 is 12 amino acids. The CDR3 protein is CARDRVEDEQFF. The CDR3 DNA follows: TGTGCCAGGGACAGGGTGGAGGATGAGCAGTTCTTC.